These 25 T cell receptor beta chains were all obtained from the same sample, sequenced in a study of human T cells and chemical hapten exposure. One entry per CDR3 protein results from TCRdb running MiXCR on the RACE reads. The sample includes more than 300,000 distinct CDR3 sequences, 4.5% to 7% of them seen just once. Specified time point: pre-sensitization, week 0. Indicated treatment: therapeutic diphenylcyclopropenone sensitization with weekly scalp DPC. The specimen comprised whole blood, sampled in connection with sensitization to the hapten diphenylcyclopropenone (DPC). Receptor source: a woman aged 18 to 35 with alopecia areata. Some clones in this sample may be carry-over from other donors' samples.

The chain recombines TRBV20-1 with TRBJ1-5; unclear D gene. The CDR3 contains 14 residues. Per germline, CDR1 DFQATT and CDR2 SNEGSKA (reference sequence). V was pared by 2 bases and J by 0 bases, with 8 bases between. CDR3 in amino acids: CSARKGYSNQPQHF. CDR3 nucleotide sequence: TGCAGTGCTAGAAAGGGCTATAGCAATCAGCCCCAGCATTTT.

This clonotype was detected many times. For the CDR3, the DNA is TGTGCCAGCAGTTACTCGCCTGAGGGTGCCTACGAGCAGTACTTC. Translating gives CASSYSPEGAYEQYF. The V call is TRBV6-2 or TRBV6-3, the J call TRBJ2-7; D might be TRBD2 (5 bases). The CDR3 has 15 residues. Germline V gives CDR1 MNHEY, CDR2 SVGEGT. V gave up 0 bases and J gave up 2 bases, with 11 bases separating them.

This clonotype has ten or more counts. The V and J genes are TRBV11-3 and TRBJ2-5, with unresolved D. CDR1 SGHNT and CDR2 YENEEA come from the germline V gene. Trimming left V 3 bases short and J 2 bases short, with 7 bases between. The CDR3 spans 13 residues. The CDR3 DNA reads TGTGCCAGCAGCTTTACGGTTCAAGAGACCCAGTACTTC. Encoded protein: CASSFTVQETQYF.

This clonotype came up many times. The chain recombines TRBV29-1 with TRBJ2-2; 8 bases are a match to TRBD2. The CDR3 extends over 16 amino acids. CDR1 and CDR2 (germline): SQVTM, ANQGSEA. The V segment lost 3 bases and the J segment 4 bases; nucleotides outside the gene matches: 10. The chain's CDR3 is CSVDAPGGGGTGELFF. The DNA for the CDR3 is TGCAGCGTTGACGCCCCCGGGGGGGGTGGCACCGGGGAGCTGTTTTTT.

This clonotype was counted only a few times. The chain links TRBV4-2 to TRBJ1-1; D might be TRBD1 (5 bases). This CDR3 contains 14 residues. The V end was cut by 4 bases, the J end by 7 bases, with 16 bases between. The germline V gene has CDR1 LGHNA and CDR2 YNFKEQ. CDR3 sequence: CASSPTAGSLEAFF. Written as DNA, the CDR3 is TGTGCCAGCAGCCCCACGGCAGGGAGCCTTGAAGCTTTCTTT.

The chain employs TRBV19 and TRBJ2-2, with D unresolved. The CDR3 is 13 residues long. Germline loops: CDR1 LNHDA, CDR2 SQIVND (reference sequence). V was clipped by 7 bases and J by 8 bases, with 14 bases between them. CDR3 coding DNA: TGTGCCAGTATGGAGAACCCGCCGGGGGAGCTGTTTTTT. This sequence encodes CASMENPPGELFF. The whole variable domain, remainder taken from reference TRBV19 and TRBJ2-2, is DGGITQSPKYLFRKEGQNVTLSCEQNLNHDAMYWYRQDPGQGLRLIYYSQIVNDFQKGDIAEGYSVSREKKESFPLTVTSAQKNPTAFYLCASMENPPGELFFGEGSRLTVL.

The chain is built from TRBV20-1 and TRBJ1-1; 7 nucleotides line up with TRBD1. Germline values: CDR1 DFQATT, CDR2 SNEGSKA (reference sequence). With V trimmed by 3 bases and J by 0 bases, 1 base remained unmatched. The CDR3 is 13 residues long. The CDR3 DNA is TGCAGTGCTAGCAGGGGGATGAACACTGAAGCTTTCTTT. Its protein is CSASRGMNTEAFF.

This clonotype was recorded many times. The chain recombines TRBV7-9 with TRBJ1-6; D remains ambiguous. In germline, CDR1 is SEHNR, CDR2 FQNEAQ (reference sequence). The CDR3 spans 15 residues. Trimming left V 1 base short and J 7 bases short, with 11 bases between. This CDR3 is CASSLGTAGNSPLHF. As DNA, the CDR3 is TGTGCCAGCAGCTTAGGGACGGCGGGAAATTCACCCCTCCACTTT.

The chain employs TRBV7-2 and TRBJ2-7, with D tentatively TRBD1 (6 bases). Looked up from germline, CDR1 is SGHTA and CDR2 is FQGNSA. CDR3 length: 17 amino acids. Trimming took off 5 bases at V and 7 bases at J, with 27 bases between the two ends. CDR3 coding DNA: TGTGCCAGCAGCCCACAAGGGGGTCCAGGCCTTCTTGGAGAGCAGTACTTC. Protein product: CASSPQGGPGLLGEQYF. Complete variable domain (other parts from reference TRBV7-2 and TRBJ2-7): GAGVSQSPSNKVTEKGKDVELRCDPISGHTALYWYRQSLGQGLEFLIYFQGNSAPDKSGLPSDRFSAERTGGSVSTLTIQRTQQEDSAVYLCASSPQGGPGLLGEQYFGPGTRLTVT.

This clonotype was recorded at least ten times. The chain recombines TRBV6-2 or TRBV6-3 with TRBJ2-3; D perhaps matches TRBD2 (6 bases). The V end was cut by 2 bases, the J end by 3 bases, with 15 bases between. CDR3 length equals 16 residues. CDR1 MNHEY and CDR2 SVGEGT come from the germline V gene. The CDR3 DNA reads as TGTGCCAGCAGTTACGGAGGGACTGGTTCAACAGATACGCAGTATTTT. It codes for CASSYGGTGSTDTQYF.

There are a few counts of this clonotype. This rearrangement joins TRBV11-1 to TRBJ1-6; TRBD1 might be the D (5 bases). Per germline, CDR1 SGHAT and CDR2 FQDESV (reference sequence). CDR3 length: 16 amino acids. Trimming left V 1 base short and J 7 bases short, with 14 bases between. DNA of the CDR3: TGTGCCAGCAGCTTAGTAGGGGCCTTCGTGAATTCACCCCTCCACTTT. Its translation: CASSLVGAFVNSPLHF. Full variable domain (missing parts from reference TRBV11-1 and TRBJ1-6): EAEVAQSPRYKITEKSQAVAFWCDPISGHATLYWYRQILGQGPELLVQFQDESVVDDSQLPKDRFSAERLKGVDSTLKIQPAELGDSAMYLCASSLVGAFVNSPLHFGNGTRLTVT.

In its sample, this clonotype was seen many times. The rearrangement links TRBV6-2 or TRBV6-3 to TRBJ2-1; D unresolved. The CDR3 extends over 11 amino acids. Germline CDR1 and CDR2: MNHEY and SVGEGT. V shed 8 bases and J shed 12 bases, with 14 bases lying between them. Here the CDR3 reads CASGASVRQFF. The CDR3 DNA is TGTGCCAGCGGTGCGTCGGTTCGGCAGTTCTTC.

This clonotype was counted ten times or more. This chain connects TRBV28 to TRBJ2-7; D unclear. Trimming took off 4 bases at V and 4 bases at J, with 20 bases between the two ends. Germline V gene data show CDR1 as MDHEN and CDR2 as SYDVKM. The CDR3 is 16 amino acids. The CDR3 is CASSSPASWTNYEQYF. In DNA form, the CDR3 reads TGTGCCAGCAGTTCGCCAGCGTCGTGGACGAATTACGAGCAGTACTTC.

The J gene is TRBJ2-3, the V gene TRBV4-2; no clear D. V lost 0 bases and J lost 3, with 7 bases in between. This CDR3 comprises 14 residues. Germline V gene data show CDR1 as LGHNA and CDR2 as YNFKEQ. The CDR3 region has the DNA TGTGCCAGCAGCCAAGAAGGCAGGACAGATACGCAGTATTTT. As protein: CASSQEGRTDTQYF.

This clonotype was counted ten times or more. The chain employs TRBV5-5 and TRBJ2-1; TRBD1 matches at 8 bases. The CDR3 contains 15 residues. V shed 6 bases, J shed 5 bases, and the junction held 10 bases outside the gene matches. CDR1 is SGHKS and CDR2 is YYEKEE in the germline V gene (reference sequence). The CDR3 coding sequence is TGTGCCAGCACCTCACCCGGGACAGGTGACAATGAGCAGTTCTTC. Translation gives CASTSPGTGDNEQFF.

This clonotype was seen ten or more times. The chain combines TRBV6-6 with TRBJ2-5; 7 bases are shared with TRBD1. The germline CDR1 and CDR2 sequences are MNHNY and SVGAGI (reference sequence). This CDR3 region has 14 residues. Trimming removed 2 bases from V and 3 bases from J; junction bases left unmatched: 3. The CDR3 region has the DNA TGTGCCAGCAGTTACACGGGACAGAAAGAGACCCAGTACTTC. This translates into CASSYTGQKETQYF.

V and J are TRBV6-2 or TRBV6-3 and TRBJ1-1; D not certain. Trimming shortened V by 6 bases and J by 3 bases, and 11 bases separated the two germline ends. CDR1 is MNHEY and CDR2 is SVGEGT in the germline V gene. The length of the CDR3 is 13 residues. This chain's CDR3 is CASSLLGHTEAFF. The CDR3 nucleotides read TGTGCCAGCAGCCTTTTAGGGCACACTGAAGCTTTCTTT.

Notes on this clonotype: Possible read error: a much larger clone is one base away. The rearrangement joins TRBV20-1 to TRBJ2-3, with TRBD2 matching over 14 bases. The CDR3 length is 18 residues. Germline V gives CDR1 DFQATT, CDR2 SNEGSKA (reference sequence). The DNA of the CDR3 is TGCAGTGCTAGAAAGGGACTAGCGGGGGCGCAAAGCACAGATATGCAGTATTTT. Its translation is CSARKGLAGAQSTDMQYF.

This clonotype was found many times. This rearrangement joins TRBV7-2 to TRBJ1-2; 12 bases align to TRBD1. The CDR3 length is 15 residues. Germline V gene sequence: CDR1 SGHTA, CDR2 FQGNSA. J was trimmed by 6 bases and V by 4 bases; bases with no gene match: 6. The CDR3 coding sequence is TGTGCCAGCAGCTCCACGGGGACAGGGGGCGATGGCTACACCTTC. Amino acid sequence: CASSSTGTGGDGYTF.

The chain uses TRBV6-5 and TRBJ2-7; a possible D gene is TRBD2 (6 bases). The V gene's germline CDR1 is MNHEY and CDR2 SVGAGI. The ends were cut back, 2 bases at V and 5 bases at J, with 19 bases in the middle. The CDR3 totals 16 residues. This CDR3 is CASSYDRYVRTNEQYF. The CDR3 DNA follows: TGTGCCAGCAGTTACGATCGCTACGTCCGGACTAACGAGCAGTACTTC.

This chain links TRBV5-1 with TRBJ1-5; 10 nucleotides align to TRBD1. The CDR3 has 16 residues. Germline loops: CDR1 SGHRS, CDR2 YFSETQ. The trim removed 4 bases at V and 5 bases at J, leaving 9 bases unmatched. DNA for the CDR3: TGCGCCAGCAGCATCGGAACCGGGACAGGGGATCAGCCCCAGCATTTT. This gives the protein CASSIGTGTGDQPQHF.

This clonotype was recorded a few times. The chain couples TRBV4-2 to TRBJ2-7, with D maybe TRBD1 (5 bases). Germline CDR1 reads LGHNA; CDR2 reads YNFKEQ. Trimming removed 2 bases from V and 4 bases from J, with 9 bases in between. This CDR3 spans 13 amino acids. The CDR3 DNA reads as TGTGCCAGCAGCCAAAACGCAGGGTACGAGCAGTACTTC. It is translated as CASSQNAGYEQYF.

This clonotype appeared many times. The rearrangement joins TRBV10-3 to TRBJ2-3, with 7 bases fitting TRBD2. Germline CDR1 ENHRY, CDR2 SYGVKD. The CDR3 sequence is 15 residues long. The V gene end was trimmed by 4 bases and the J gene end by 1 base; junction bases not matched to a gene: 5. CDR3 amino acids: CAISGASGRTDTQYF. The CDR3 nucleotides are TGTGCCATCAGTGGGGCTAGCGGACGCACAGATACGCAGTATTTT.

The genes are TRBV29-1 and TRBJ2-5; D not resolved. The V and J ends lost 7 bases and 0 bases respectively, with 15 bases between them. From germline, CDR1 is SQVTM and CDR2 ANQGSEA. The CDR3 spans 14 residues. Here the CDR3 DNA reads TGCAGCGCTCGCTTAGGAGACTACCAAGAGACCCAGTACTTC. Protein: CSARLGDYQETQYF.

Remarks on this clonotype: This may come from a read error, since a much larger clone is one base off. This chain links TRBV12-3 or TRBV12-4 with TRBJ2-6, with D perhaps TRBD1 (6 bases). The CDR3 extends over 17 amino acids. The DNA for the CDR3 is TGTGTCAGCAGTTCCGGGACATACCGTTCTGGGGCCAACGTCCTGACTTTC. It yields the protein CVSSSGTYRSGANVLTF.